The 23 T cell receptor beta chains listed next were all sequenced from one sample in a study of blood T cells in healthy people across ages (dated by TCRdb to 2013 to 2016). The library was obtained by 5' RACE. Data came from an Illumina HiSeq 2500. The second PCR ran for about 6 to 12 cycles and used a J-beta primer mix along with a sample-barcoded 5' primer. The public reads were reanalyzed by TCRdb: fastp trimming at Q25, MiXCR alignment, in-frame beta chains only. Duplicate CDR3 protein sequences are folded into a single record with the most common DNA and genes. The sample includes over 950,000 distinct CDR3 sequences, with roughly 50% observed a single time. Of the sample, about a fifth is held by the ten largest clones. The sequenced sample consisted of blood. These receptors originate from a woman aged 55-75 years in good health.

This clonotype showed up many times. The chain couples TRBV29-1 to TRBJ2-5; the match to TRBD1 covers 7 bases. The CDR3 extends over 12 amino acids. Germline CDR1 is SQVTM and CDR2 is ANQGSEA. The J segment lost 7 bases and the V segment lost 7 bases, leaving 9 bases of the junction unmatched. For the CDR3, the DNA is TGCAGCGCAAACGACAGGGTGGGGACCCAGTACTTC. This sequence encodes CSANDRVGTQYF.

This clonotype was seen just once. The chain has TRBV20-1 and TRBJ2-7, with TRBD1 matching 10 bases. The CDR3 totals 13 residues. Germline V gives CDR1 DFQATT, CDR2 SNEGSKA (reference sequence). V was pared by 6 bases and J by 4 bases, with 6 bases of the junction left unmatched. The CDR3 spells CSAIRDRGYEQYF. CDR3 DNA sequence: TGCAGTGCCATTCGGGACAGGGGTTACGAGCAGTACTTC.

The chain couples TRBV20-1 to TRBJ2-1, with 14 bases lining up with TRBD2. CDR1 and CDR2 from the germline V gene are DFQATT and SNEGSKA (reference sequence). The CDR3 is 17 residues long. V lost 0 bases, J lost 9 bases, and 10 bases stayed unmatched. The CDR3 DNA follows: TGCAGTGCTAGAGATTTTGGACTAGCGGGAGGACATAGTGAGCAGTTCTTC. The encoded protein is CSARDFGLAGGHSEQFF.

The chain carries TRBV5-6 and TRBJ2-5; D is uncertain. Trimming took off 1 base at V and 11 bases at J, with 12 bases between the two ends. The CDR3 loop spans 12 amino acids. Germline V lookup: CDR1 SGHDT, CDR2 YYEEEE. The CDR3 bases are TGTGCCAGCAGCTTGAAGACCCTGCAGCAGTACTTC. Its translation is CASSLKTLQQYF.

The chain recombines TRBV7-2 with TRBJ1-5, with D tentatively TRBD1 (6 bases). The CDR3 contains 16 residues. CDR1 is SGHTA and CDR2 is FQGNSA in the germline V gene. V lost 1 base to trimming and J lost 6 bases, with 16 bases between them. CDR3 residues: CASSLEDRGARQPQHF. The CDR3 nucleotides read TGTGCCAGCAGCTTAGAAGACCGGGGGGCTCGTCAGCCCCAGCATTTT. The complete variable domain, with remaining parts taken from reference TRBV7-2 and TRBJ1-5, reads GAGVSQSPSNKVTEKGKDVELRCDPISGHTALYWYRQSLGQGLEFLIYFQGNSAPDKSGLPSDRFSAERTGGSVSTLTIQRTQQEDSAVYLCASSLEDRGARQPQHFGDGTRLSIL.

The genes are TRBV6-6 and TRBJ2-3, with D perhaps assigned TRBD1 or TRBD2 (5 bases each). V gave up 8 bases and J gave up 2 bases, with 14 bases separating them. This CDR3 has 14 residues. Germline CDR1 reads MNHNY; CDR2 reads SVGAGI (reference sequence). The DNA for the CDR3 is TGTGCCAGCCTTAGGGGAGTGATCACAGATACGCAGTATTTT. Protein: CASLRGVITDTQYF.

For this clonotype: A clone one base away is much larger, so this may be a read error. V gene TRBV7-2 combines with J gene TRBJ2-1; 14 bases fit TRBD2. The germline V gene has CDR1 SGHTA and CDR2 FQGNSA. The CDR3 totals 14 residues. Unmatched junction bases numbered 7, after V lost 5 bases and J lost 13 bases. CDR3 sequence reads: CASSGGTSGREQFF. The CDR3 region has the DNA TGTGCCAGCAGCGGAGGGACTAGCGGGAGAGAACAGTTCTTC.

In this sample, this clonotype turned up once. The genes are TRBV4-2 and TRBJ1-2; D gene unclear. CDR3 size: 14 residues. Germline CDR1 is LGHNA and CDR2 is YNFKEQ. V shed 1 base and J shed 5 bases, with 11 bases lying between them. The CDR3 is CASSQVVGEYGYTF. The CDR3 nucleotides are TGTGCCAGCAGCCAAGTGGTCGGAGAATATGGCTACACCTTC.

The chain carries TRBV9 and TRBJ2-1; 13 nucleotides match TRBD2. Trimming at V came to 1 base and at J to 8 bases, leaving 9 bases not matched to a gene. CDR3 length: 17 amino acids. Germline CDR1 and CDR2: SGDLS and YYNGEE. CDR3 loop: CASSVRTSGSTYDEQFF. In DNA form, the CDR3 reads TGTGCCAGCAGCGTACGGACTAGCGGGAGTACTTATGATGAGCAGTTCTTC.

In this sample, this clonotype turned up a few times. The V gene is TRBV7-2, the J gene TRBJ1-2; tentatively, D is TRBD1 (6 bases). Trimming cost V 5 bases and J 7 bases, with 14 bases left between them. The CDR3 is 13 amino acids. The germline gives CDR1 SGHTA, CDR2 FQGNSA. The DNA of the CDR3 is TGTGCCAGCAGCCTGACAGGTAGATCTGGCTACACCTTC. Residues: CASSLTGRSGYTF.

J is TRBJ2-1 and V is TRBV20-1; 13 nucleotides align to TRBD2. Trimming cost V 5 bases and J 6 bases; bases outside gene matches: 7. CDR3 length: 15 amino acids. Germline CDR1 and CDR2: DFQATT and SNEGSKA (reference sequence). The CDR3 loop is CSAGTGTSGINEQFF. CDR3 bases: TGCAGTGCTGGAACCGGGACTAGCGGGATCAATGAGCAGTTCTTC.

J is TRBJ2-7 and V is TRBV3-1; maybe TRBD2 (6 bases). V lost 1 base and J lost 2, with 12 bases in between. The CDR3 has 15 amino acids. In germline, CDR1 is LGHDT, CDR2 YNNKEL (reference sequence). The CDR3 DNA sequence: TGTGCCAGCAGCCAAGCGGGAGCGGCCACCTACGAGCAGTACTTC. Translated, it gives CASSQAGAATYEQYF.

The CDR3 DNA is TGCAGTGCTAGAGATGGGTCTAGGGGGCGGTTTTCACCCCTCCACTTT. Protein product: CSARDGSRGRFSPLHF. The V gene is TRBV20-1, the J gene TRBJ1-6; the match to TRBD1 covers 7 bases. With V trimmed by 0 bases and J by 9 bases, 11 bases remained unmatched. CDR1 and CDR2 (germline): DFQATT, SNEGSKA (reference sequence). CDR3 length: 16 amino acids.

The chain links TRBV15 to TRBJ2-3, with D perhaps being TRBD1 or TRBD2 (5 bases each). The ends were cut back, 10 bases at V and 4 bases at J, with 18 bases in the middle. This CDR3 has 14 amino acids. Germline CDR1 is LNHNV and CDR2 is YYDKDF (reference sequence). CDR3 DNA sequence: TGTGCCAGTGCCCGGGGCAGTTCGGCAGATACGCAGTATTTT. This encodes CASARGSSADTQYF.

With respect to this clonotype: At one end the junction does not follow the germline gene, possibly because of a read error. The chain has TRBV7-8 and TRBJ2-3, with 7 bases aligning to TRBD2. Germline V lookup: CDR1 SGHVS, CDR2 FQNEAQ. The CDR3 is 17 amino acids. The chain's CDR3 is CASSLDPSGPSTDAQYF. CDR3 nucleotides: TGTGCCAGCAGCTTAGACCCTAGCGGACCTAGCACAGATGCGCAGTATTTT.

The V and J genes are TRBV28 and TRBJ2-7, with 8 bases fitting TRBD1. CDR1 is MDHEN, CDR2 SYDVKM, per germline. This CDR3 is built from 15 residues. V trimming: 8 bases; J trimming: 3 bases; junction bases outside the gene matches: 12. The CDR3 spells CASRGSGQGIYEQYF. The CDR3 nucleotides read TGTGCCAGCCGGGGGTCCGGACAGGGAATCTACGAGCAGTACTTC.

This clonotype appeared a few times. V gene TRBV19 combines with J gene TRBJ2-1; maybe TRBD1 (5 bases). Trimming shortened V by 3 bases and J by 1 base, and 7 bases separated the two germline ends. Germline CDR1 is LNHDA and CDR2 is SQIVND (reference sequence). The CDR3 loop spans 14 amino acids. The CDR3 spells CASSIQGSYNEQFF. The CDR3 DNA sequence: TGTGCCAGTAGTATCCAGGGTTCCTACAATGAGCAGTTCTTC. Full variable domain (rest looked up from reference TRBV19 and TRBJ2-1): DGGITQSPKYLFRKEGQNVTLSCEQNLNHDAMYWYRQDPGQGLRLIYYSQIVNDFQKGDIAEGYSVSREKKESFPLTVTSAQKNPTAFYLCASSIQGSYNEQFFGPGTRLTVL.

The DNA of the CDR3 is TGCAGTGCCGTGACAGGAAACTATGGCTACACCTTC. Its translation is CSAVTGNYGYTF. This chain connects TRBV20-1 to TRBJ1-2; tentative D call: TRBD1 (6 bases). The CDR3 has 12 residues. Trimming stripped 6 bases from V and 2 bases from J, with 10 bases between. Germline lookup yields CDR1 DFQATT and CDR2 SNEGSKA (reference sequence).

The chain joins TRBV7-9 to TRBJ1-6, with D tentatively TRBD1 (5 bases). The CDR3 sequence is 15 residues long. V lost 5 bases and J 4 bases, leaving 12 bases between the germline ends. Germline V CDR1 and CDR2: SEHNR, FQNEAQ (reference sequence). DNA of the CDR3: TGTGCCAGCAGCCCCCCGGGGCGTTATAATTCACCCCTCCACTTT. It is translated as CASSPPGRYNSPLHF.

The chain links TRBV7-2 to TRBJ2-3; possible D gene TRBD1, 6 bases. The V end was cut by 2 bases, the J end by 4 bases, with 16 bases between. This CDR3 has 16 residues. Germline V gene lookup returns CDR1 SGHTA and CDR2 FQGNSA. This CDR3 reads CASSLKLGTPPDTQYF. DNA of the CDR3: TGTGCCAGCAGCTTAAAGCTCGGGACACCACCAGATACGCAGTATTTT. The variable domain in full, with the rest retrieved from reference TRBV7-2 and TRBJ2-3, is GAGVSQSPSNKVTEKGKDVELRCDPISGHTALYWYRQSLGQGLEFLIYFQGNSAPDKSGLPSDRFSAERTGGSVSTLTIQRTQQEDSAVYLCASSLKLGTPPDTQYFGPGTRLTVL.

This chain uses TRBV29-1 with TRBJ2-1, with a possible D match to TRBD2 (6 bases). This CDR3 contains 15 residues. Trimming stripped 2 bases from V and 1 base from J, with 12 bases between. Germline-derived CDR1 and CDR2 are SQVTM and ANQGSEA. CDR3 sequence (DNA): TGCAGCGTTGAATCGGAGCGGGTATCCTACAATGAGCAGTTCTTC. It encodes CSVESERVSYNEQFF.

This clonotype was recorded once. The V gene is TRBV12-3 or TRBV12-4, the J gene TRBJ2-5; 13 bases line up with TRBD2. The CDR3 is 17 residues long. Trimming cost V 5 bases and J 11 bases; bases outside gene matches: 17. For the CDR3, the DNA is TGTGCCAGCAGTCCCCTAGGACTAGCGGGAGCTTTCCCTGAGCAGTACTTC. Its protein product is CASSPLGLAGAFPEQYF.

The chain employs TRBV20-1 and TRBJ2-1; D unclear. Per the germline V gene, CDR1 is DFQATT and CDR2 is SNEGSKA (reference sequence). The CDR3 contains 16 residues. V was cut by 3 bases and J by 2 bases, with 17 bases left in between. CDR3: CSASPLLGLAYNEQFF. The CDR3 nucleotides read TGCAGTGCTAGTCCTCTCCTAGGATTGGCCTACAATGAGCAGTTCTTC.